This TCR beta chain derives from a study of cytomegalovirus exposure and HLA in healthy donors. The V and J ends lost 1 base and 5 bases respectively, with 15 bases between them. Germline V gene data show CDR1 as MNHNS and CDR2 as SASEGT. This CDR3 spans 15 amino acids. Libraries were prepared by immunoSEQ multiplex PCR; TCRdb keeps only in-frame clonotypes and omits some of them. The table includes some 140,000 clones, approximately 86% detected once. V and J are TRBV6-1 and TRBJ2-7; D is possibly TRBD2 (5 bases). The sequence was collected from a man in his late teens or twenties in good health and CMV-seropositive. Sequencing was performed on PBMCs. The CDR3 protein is CASSEVGEVIHEQYF. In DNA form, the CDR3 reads TGTGCCAGCAGTGAAGTCGGGGAAGTTATCCACGAGCAGTACTTC.